A selection of T cell receptor beta chains follows, all from one sample in a study of shared clonotypes between healthy human individuals. Profiled with immunoSEQ multiplex PCR; TCRdb holds only in-frame clones, not every one. Of a few million clones detected, under 97% appear once; the ten largest clones hold around 0.13%. Sequencing was done on a sample of naive CD4+ T cells sorted from blood. These TCRs come from a man aged 18 to 29 in good health. CDR3s include the opening cysteine and the closing phenylalanine or tryptophan. Fields, in order: CDR3 DNA, CDR3 protein, D gene, clone size, J gene, V gene. D genes are given only for firm matches. Size tells how often a clone was seen (once, few, many) or the class of an expanded clone, and some rows leave it out.

TGCGCCAGCAGTCCTGGACAGTCCTACGAGCAGTACTTC | CASSPGQSYEQYF | NA | NA | TRBJ2-7 | TRBV10-1
TGCGCCAGCAGTGATCGAGCGGGGGTCTACAATGAGCAGTTCTTC | CASSDRAGVYNEQFF | TRBD2 | NA | TRBJ2-1 | TRBV10-1
TGTGCCAGCAGCACCCGGACCTACGAGCAGTACTTC | CASSTRTYEQYF | NA | once | TRBJ2-7 | TRBV21-1
TGCGCCAGCAGTATCCACCCCGGGACAGAGGAGGTCTACACCTTC | CASSIHPGTEEVYTF | TRBD1 | NA | TRBJ1-2 | TRBV5-1
TGCAGTGCCAGACAGGACTCCTACACCTTC | CSARQDSYTF | NA | once | TRBJ1-2 | TRBV20-1
TGTGCCAGCAGCGTAGGGACAGTCCCGACGAGGGTTTTTAATCAGCCCCAGCATTTT | CASSVGTVPTRVFNQPQHF | NA | NA | TRBJ1-5 | TRBV9
TGTGCCAGCAGGGCCATTAGAGGCGAGCAGTACTTC | CASRAIRGEQYF | NA | NA | TRBJ2-7 | TRBV6-5
TGTGCCAGCGAGGGGGGTAGCAATCAGCCCCAGCATTTT | CASEGGSNQPQHF | NA | NA | TRBJ1-5 | TRBV2
TGTGCCAGCAGCTTAAGGGGACAGGGTGTTGGGGAGCAGTACTTC | CASSLRGQGVGEQYF | TRBD1 | NA | TRBJ2-7 | TRBV7-2
TGTGCCAGCAGTGACGTGGGGTTGCTGGAGGGGAACGAGCAGTACTTC | CASSDVGLLEGNEQYF | NA | once | TRBJ2-7 | TRBV2
TGTGCCAGCAGTGACAGATATGAGCAGTTCTTC | CASSDRYEQFF | NA | once | TRBJ2-1 | TRBV6-1
TGTGCCAGCAGTCCTGGGACCCTCCAAACAGATACGCAGTATTTT | CASSPGTLQTDTQYF | NA | NA | TRBJ2-3 | TRBV25-1
TGCAGTGCCCACGGGGGCACTGGCTACACCTTC | CSAHGGTGYTF | NA | NA | TRBJ1-2 | TRBV20-1
TGTGCCAGCAGTGCACCAACGGCTAATTCACCCCTCCACTTT | CASSAPTANSPLHF | NA | few | TRBJ1-6 | TRBV6-5
TGTGCCAGCAGCTTAGGCGCGGACAGGGGGCGATCAGATACGCAGTATTTT | CASSLGADRGRSDTQYF | TRBD1 | once | TRBJ2-3 | TRBV11-3
TGTGCCAGCTCACCCTCCCGCGATCAGCCCCAGCATTTT | CASSPSRDQPQHF | NA | NA | TRBJ1-5 | TRBV18
TGTGCCAGCAGCGTAGAAGTGGGAGACACCGGGGAGCTGTTTTTT | CASSVEVGDTGELFF | NA | NA | TRBJ2-2 | TRBV9
TGTGCCAGCAGCGGACAAGGGTGGTATGGTTACACTGAAGCTTTCTTT | CASSGQGWYGYTEAFF | NA | NA | TRBJ1-1 | TRBV9
TGTGCCAGCAGCTTAGGGTGGGACAGGGCTAATTCACCCCTCCACTTT | CASSLGWDRANSPLHF | TRBD1 | NA | TRBJ1-6 | TRBV7-8
TGTGCCAGCAGTGAAGGGGTAACAGCAGGGACCTATGGCTACACCTTC | CASSEGVTAGTYGYTF | NA | NA | TRBJ1-2 | TRBV2